The rows below give T cell receptor beta chains drawn from one sample of a study of blood T cell repertoires in COVID-19. Sequencing used immunoSEQ multiplex PCR; TCRdb keeps in-frame clones, though not all of them. Among some 210,000 clones listed, roughly 86% were seen once. Sequenced material: peripheral blood. These receptors all come from a woman aged 40 to 49 with acute or convalescent COVID-19. Each CDR3 is given with its conserved first and last residue. The order of the fields is V gene, J gene, D gene, clone size, CDR3 DNA, CDR3 protein. D genes are given only for firm matches. A row's size may be missing; if present it is once, few, many or a size class.

V: TRBV25-1
J: TRBJ1-2
D: .
size: .
DNA: TGTGCCAGCAGTGGGGGAGGCTATGGCTACACCTTC
CDR3: CASSGGGYGYTF

V: TRBV10-3
J: TRBJ2-5
D: TRBD1
size: .
DNA: TGTGCCATCACCTGGGACAGGGGAGAGACCCAGTACTTC
CDR3: CAITWDRGETQYF

V: TRBV30
J: TRBJ1-3
D: .
size: .
DNA: TGTGCCTGGAGTGTACCGCCGGGGTACACCATATATTTT
CDR3: CAWSVPPGYTIYF

V: TRBV11-2
J: TRBJ1-2
D: TRBD1
size: .
DNA: TGTGCCAGCAGTTCCCTTGGACAGGGTAGGGGGAGCTACACCTTC
CDR3: CASSSLGQGRGSYTF

V: TRBV7-6
J: TRBJ2-2
D: TRBD2
size: .
DNA: TGTGCCAGCAGCTCCCCTGGGCTAGCGGGATTCACCGGGGAGCTGTTTTTT
CDR3: CASSSPGLAGFTGELFF

V: TRBV6-5
J: TRBJ1-2
D: TRBD1
size: .
DNA: TGTGCCAGCACCCCCGGACAGGGGGGCTACACCTTC
CDR3: CASTPGQGGYTF

V: TRBV5-1
J: TRBJ2-3
D: TRBD1
size: .
DNA: TGCGCCAAGCAAGAGGATAGTACAGGGGGTTGTTTCTATTACGGGGGAACAGATACGCAGTATTTT
CDR3: CAKQEDSTGGCFYYGGTDTQYF

V: TRBV6-5
J: TRBJ2-7
D: .
size: .
DNA: TGTGCCAGCAGTCAGGGGGACTTGTTATACGAGCAGTACTTC
CDR3: CASSQGDLLYEQYF

V: TRBV14
J: TRBJ2-1
D: TRBD2
size: .
DNA: TGTGCCAGCAGCCCTCTAGCGGGATCCTACAATGAGCAGTTCTTC
CDR3: CASSPLAGSYNEQFF

V: TRBV6-2/TRBV6-3
J: TRBJ2-7
D: TRBD2
size: .
DNA: TGTGCCAGCAGTTACCCCGGGGGGAGAGAGCAGTACTTC
CDR3: CASSYPGGREQYF

V: TRBV30
J: TRBJ1-5
D: .
size: .
DNA: TGTGCCTGGAGTGTACCCCTCCGGGTCGGCAATCAGCCCCAGCATTTT
CDR3: CAWSVPLRVGNQPQHF

V: TRBV6-6
J: TRBJ2-5
D: TRBD2
size: .
DNA: TGTGCCAGCAGCCAGGAAGGCACGGGACTAGCTAGGGACTTC
CDR3: CASSQEGTGLARDF

V: TRBV7-2
J: TRBJ2-3
D: .
size: .
DNA: TGTGCCAGCAGCCCCCGTGGAGCGGATACGCAGTATTTT
CDR3: CASSPRGADTQYF

V: TRBV11-2
J: TRBJ2-2
D: .
size: .
DNA: TGTGCCAGCAGCCTGGAGCATAATGCCGGGGAGCTGTTTTTT
CDR3: CASSLEHNAGELFF

V: TRBV5-5
J: TRBJ1-1
D: TRBD1
size: .
DNA: TGTGCCAGCAGCTTGTACAGGGGTATCACTGAAGCTTTCTTT
CDR3: CASSLYRGITEAFF

V: TRBV27
J: TRBJ2-7
D: .
size: .
DNA: TGTGCCAGCGGGAACAGGTTGGAGCAGTACTTC
CDR3: CASGNRLEQYF

V: TRBV3-1/TRBV3-2
J: TRBJ2-2
D: .
size: once
DNA: TGTGCCAGCAGCCCCCCCTCCTTCAACACCGGGGAGCTGTTTTTT
CDR3: CASSPPSFNTGELFF

V: TRBV29-1
J: TRBJ2-1
D: .
size: .
DNA: TGCAGCCCTACAGTCTTAGTCGGTGAGCAGTTCTTC
CDR3: CSPTVLVGEQFF

V: TRBV5-5
J: TRBJ1-1
D: TRBD1
size: few
DNA: TGTGCCAGCAGCCTGGAAGGGGGCGGGGACACTGAAGCTTTCTTT
CDR3: CASSLEGGGDTEAFF

V: TRBV6-5
J: TRBJ2-3
D: .
size: .
DNA: TGTGCCAGCAGGATGACAAGTTACACAGATACGCAGTATTTT
CDR3: CASRMTSYTDTQYF

V: TRBV2
J: TRBJ1-2
D: .
size: .
DNA: TGTGCCAGCAGTGACCAGGGCTTCTATGGCTACACCTTC
CDR3: CASSDQGFYGYTF

V: TRBV4-1
J: TRBJ1-2
D: TRBD1
size: .
DNA: TGCGCCAGCAGCACTTTCACCGGACAGGGGGCTTATGGCTACACCTTC
CDR3: CASSTFTGQGAYGYTF

V: TRBV6-5
J: TRBJ2-5
D: TRBD1
size: .
DNA: TGTGCCAGCAGTTGGGACAGGCAAGAGACCCAGTACTTC
CDR3: CASSWDRQETQYF

V: TRBV7-2
J: TRBJ1-5
D: .
size: .
DNA: TGTGCCAGCAGCTCTCCGGGGGGGGCCAGCAATCAGCCCCAGCATTTT
CDR3: CASSSPGGASNQPQHF

V: TRBV7-2
J: TRBJ2-2
D: .
size: once
DNA: TGTGCCAGCAGCTTAGCTGGCCGGGTTGGCCCAGCGTTAAAGAACACCGGGGAGCTGTTTTTT
CDR3: CASSLAGRVGPALKNTGELFF

V: TRBV12-5
J: TRBJ2-5
D: .
size: .
DNA: TGTGCTAGTGGTTTGCTGGACAGACAAGAGACCCAGTACTTC
CDR3: CASGLLDRQETQYF

V: TRBV24-1
J: TRBJ2-4
D: TRBD2
size: .
DNA: TGTGCCACCAGTTCGAGCGGGGCAAGCGAAAACATTCAGTACTTC
CDR3: CATSSSGASENIQYF

V: TRBV5-1
J: TRBJ2-1
D: .
size: .
DNA: TGCGCCAGCAGCCTACTAAATAATGAGCAGTTCTTC
CDR3: CASSLLNNEQFF

V: TRBV5-8
J: TRBJ1-4
D: TRBD1
size: .
DNA: TGTGCCAGCAGCTCTAGGGGGCGTGCTAATGAAAAACTGTTTTTT
CDR3: CASSSRGRANEKLFF

V: TRBV20-1
J: TRBJ1-1
D: TRBD1
size: .
DNA: TGCAGTGTCTGGGACAGTCCTGAAGCTTTCTTT
CDR3: CSVWDSPEAFF

V: TRBV30
J: TRBJ1-5
D: .
size: .
DNA: TGTGCCTGGAGTGTTGGTGGGCGCAATCAGCCCCAGCATTTT
CDR3: CAWSVGGRNQPQHF

V: TRBV24-1
J: TRBJ2-3
D: .
size: .
DNA: TGTGCCACCAGCCCCTCCGGGGATACGCAGTATTTT
CDR3: CATSPSGDTQYF

V: TRBV7-2
J: TRBJ2-7
D: TRBD2
size: .
DNA: TGTGCCAGCAGCTTGACGGGGGGGCCTTCTAACGAGCAGTACTTC
CDR3: CASSLTGGPSNEQYF

V: TRBV7-9
J: TRBJ2-3
D: TRBD2
size: .
DNA: TGTGCCAGCAGCTTAGTTATCTTCCTTAGCGGGGGGGCTACAGATACGCAGTATTTT
CDR3: CASSLVIFLSGGATDTQYF

V: TRBV18
J: TRBJ1-2
D: TRBD1
size: .
DNA: TGTGCCAGCTCACCAATGGATCGACAGGGGGCAGGAGGCTACACCTTC
CDR3: CASSPMDRQGAGGYTF

V: TRBV5-8
J: TRBJ1-2
D: TRBD1
size: .
DNA: TGTGCCAGCAGCCATGGACAGGGCTATGGCTACACCTTC
CDR3: CASSHGQGYGYTF

V: TRBV12-3/TRBV12-4
J: TRBJ1-4
D: .
size: once
DNA: TGTGCCAGCAGCAAACAGGGAGGGGAAAAACTGTTTTTT
CDR3: CASSKQGGEKLFF

V: TRBV2
J: TRBJ1-2
D: TRBD1
size: once
DNA: TGTGCCAGTAATCAGGGGGCGGGCTATGGCTACACCTTC
CDR3: CASNQGAGYGYTF

V: TRBV3-1/TRBV3-2
J: TRBJ2-7
D: .
size: .
DNA: TGTGCCAGCAGCCATGGGACTGGTCCCTACGAGCAGTACTTC
CDR3: CASSHGTGPYEQYF

V: TRBV18
J: TRBJ2-1
D: .
size: .
DNA: TGTGCCAGCTCACCACCGAGCCTAACTACAGGGAATGAGCAGTTCTTC
CDR3: CASSPPSLTTGNEQFF

V: TRBV30
J: TRBJ1-2
D: .
size: .
DNA: TGTGCCTGGAGACAGGGCCCCCCTGGACAGTACTTTTATGGCTACACCTTC
CDR3: CAWRQGPPGQYFYGYTF

V: TRBV2
J: TRBJ1-1
D: .
size: .
DNA: TGTGCCAGCAGAAATATGGGGTGGGGAGGCACTGAAGCTTTCTTT
CDR3: CASRNMGWGGTEAFF

V: TRBV5-6
J: TRBJ2-7
D: TRBD1
size: .
DNA: TGTGCCAGCAGTGGGACAGGGACAGCCTACGAGCAGTACTTC
CDR3: CASSGTGTAYEQYF

V: TRBV7-2
J: TRBJ1-3
D: .
size: .
DNA: TGTGCCAGCAGCTATTCCTATCACTCTGGAAACACCATATATTTT
CDR3: CASSYSYHSGNTIYF

V: TRBV19
J: TRBJ2-1
D: .
size: .
DNA: TGTGCCAGTAGTGATAGAAACAATGAGCAGTTCTTC
CDR3: CASSDRNNEQFF

V: TRBV5-6
J: TRBJ2-7
D: TRBD1
size: .
DNA: TGTGCCAGCAGCTCACAGGGGGACGAGCAGTACTTC
CDR3: CASSSQGDEQYF

V: TRBV29-1
J: TRBJ1-2
D: .
size: .
DNA: TGCAGCGTCCGAGGAGGGGAAGCTAACTATGGCTACACCTTC
CDR3: CSVRGGEANYGYTF

V: TRBV11-1
J: TRBJ2-1
D: .
size: .
DNA: TGTGCCAGCAGCTCTAACGAGGGAAATGAGCAGTTCTTC
CDR3: CASSSNEGNEQFF

V: TRBV6-5
J: TRBJ2-7
D: TRBD1
size: once
DNA: TGTGCCAGCAGTTACTCGATTTCTGGGACAGCCTACGAGCAGTACTTC
CDR3: CASSYSISGTAYEQYF